These 2 T cell receptor beta chains originate from one sample sequenced in a study of blood T cell repertoires in COVID-19. Assay used: immunoSEQ multiplex PCR; TCRdb lists only in-frame clones, some missing. The data hold approximately 98,000 clones, with 65% to 85% observed a single time. Source material: peripheral blood. The receptors here all came from a woman older than 75 with acute or convalescent COVID-19.

The genes are TRBV29-1 and TRBJ1-2; D is perhaps TRBD1 (6 bases). Germline V gives CDR1 SQVTM, CDR2 ANQGSEA. Deletions cut 0 bases from V and 4 bases from J, with 15 bases between. The CDR3 has 15 amino acids. The CDR3 reads CSVEDRGAPGYGYTF. DNA for the CDR3: TGCAGCGTTGAAGATCGGGGGGCCCCTGGCTATGGCTACACCTTC.

The rearrangement links TRBV2 to TRBJ2-5, with 11 bases fitting TRBD2. The CDR3 has 17 amino acids. V shed 7 bases, J shed 5 bases, and the junction held 15 bases outside the gene matches. Germline V gene sequence: CDR1 SNHLY, CDR2 FYNNEI. CDR3 sequence: CASTEAGSGGARETQYF. The CDR3 DNA reads TGTGCCAGCACCGAAGCGGGTAGCGGGGGGGCTCGGGAGACCCAGTACTTC.